The 4 T cell receptor beta chains presented below share a single source sample, sequenced in a study of blood T cell repertoires in COVID-19. The repertoire was sequenced with immunoSEQ multiplex PCR; TCRdb's copy has only in-frame clones and lacks some. The sample records 250,000 to 350,000 clones, 88% being singletons. Sequencing was performed on peripheral blood. These receptor sequences come from a woman between 25 and 40 years old with COVID-19, enrolled during active disease.

V is TRBV9 and J is TRBJ2-7; D might be TRBD2 (5 bases). This CDR3 region has 16 residues. Looked up from germline, CDR1 is SGDLS and CDR2 is YYNGEE. V dropped 0 bases and J dropped 3 bases, with 16 bases sitting between them. The CDR3 region has the DNA TGTGCCAGCAGCGTAGATGCGGTTGGGAGCTTCTACGAGCAGTACTTC. It specifies CASSVDAVGSFYEQYF.

This clone came up a few times. The chain links TRBV18 to TRBJ1-4, with D perhaps matching TRBD1 (6 bases). Germline CDR1 reads KGHSH; CDR2 reads LQKENI. The length of the CDR3 is 14 residues. V shed 3 bases and J shed 3 bases, with 8 bases lying between them. The DNA for the CDR3 is TGTGCCAGCTCACCTCGGACAGCTAATGAAAAACTGTTTTTT. It specifies CASSPRTANEKLFF.

The rearrangement links TRBV7-3 to TRBJ1-1, with D hard to call. The CDR3 contains 15 residues. The V gene lost 7 bases and the J gene lost 0 bases, with 15 bases spanning the gap. From germline, CDR1 is SGHTA and CDR2 FQGTGA. CDR3 region: CASTPIGGVNTEAFF. DNA for the CDR3: TGTGCCAGCACCCCCATCGGCGGAGTGAACACTGAAGCTTTCTTT.

The V and J genes are TRBV5-1 and TRBJ1-1; the D gene is possibly TRBD1 (5 bases). Per the germline V gene, CDR1 is SGHRS and CDR2 is YFSETQ. Trimming took 2 bases from V and 1 from J, leaving 9 bases between them. The CDR3 consists of 14 residues. In DNA form, the CDR3 reads TGCGCCAGCAGCTTTTGGGGCGAGAACACTGAAGCTTTCTTT. Amino acids: CASSFWGENTEAFF.